What follows is one T cell receptor beta chain and its context. Its antigen target is currently unknown. No base quality information exists; no much larger clone differs at one position. V is pruned by 2 bases and J by 4 bases, leaving 8 bases of the junction without a gene match. CDR1 and CDR2, per the germline V gene (reference sequence), are SGHNT and YYREEE. The CDR3 goes from the cysteine to the phenylalanine over 16 residues. Just CDR3 DNA is preserved here, 48 bases in frame from base 1. This specimen belongs to a study of cytomegalovirus exposure and HLA in healthy donors (dated by TCRdb to the late 2010s). For the wider study: An earlier analysis of some 500 of the donors reported 250 to 300 Gb of sequence data and approximately 110 million unique TCR beta sequences from about 180 million T cells. About 330 gigabases of sequencing data and around 88 million unique TCR sequences made up an early release that covered about 640 HLA-typed donors. Among the roughly 370 genotyped donors, around 81% belonged to the genetic ancestry cluster associated with self-reported Caucasian donors. The study was designed to test whether signatures of past pathogen exposure could be identified by cataloging public T cell receptors. The study profiled the T cell repertoires of about 720 subjects by immunosequencing and related them to cytomegalovirus serostatus. A separate validation cohort of about 110 different subjects was used in addition to the approximately 640-subject first cohort. To predict cytomegalovirus infection status, the study combined high-throughput TCR immunosequencing, statistical association of individual TCRs with disease status, and machine learning. To study patterns of TCR occurrence, a later analysis re-analyzed previously published TCR beta repertoires from under 750 donors and added high-resolution HLA genotyping. The later analysis used no new phenotypic data to find candidate immune exposures, relying instead on TCR beta sequences and their occurrence across donors. An earlier analysis of approximately 640 of the donors applied high-throughput TCR beta sequencing to assess whether each TCR beta V gene segment acted as functional or pseudogenic. Alongside the repertoire data, information on donor age, sex, ethnicity and CMV serostatus was compiled. A later genetic analysis used genome-wide SNP genotypes for about three fifths of the 666 donors, treating that subset as a discovery cohort. Every discovery cohort repertoire had been produced on one sequencing platform. HLA typing covered class I and class II loci at four-digit resolution. The number of donors typed differed by locus, with roughly 629-640 for A, B, C, DRB1 and DQB1, 522 for DQA1, approximately 580 for DPA1, and about 450 for DPB1. Because of strong linkage in the cohort, roughly five DR-DQ haplotypes were treated as single units for association and clustering. Among around 400 genotyped donors of the cohort, an average of roughly 230,000 unique TCR beta nucleotide sequences was sequenced per donor, of which about 19% were non-productive. General conclusions and limits of the study: Sequencing depth was assumed to be roughly uniform across donors in the presence/absence analyses, though that assumption may not hold. Because counts were too low, roughly 18 rarely observed V segments, including chromosome 9 orphons, were left out of the earlier analysis of about 500 of the donors. A further reported finding was that TCR beta sequences accurately predicted the HLA-A and HLA-B alleles for most subjects in the first cohort. For the cohort, immune exposure information was limited to CMV serostatus. The cohort was sequenced for TCR beta chains only, and without alpha or paired-chain data the features that could be detected were limited. In a later analysis, several top co-occurrence clusters were reported to appear linked to parvovirus B19, influenza, CMV and Epstein-Barr virus. At a false discovery rate of 0.05, a later analysis linked some 17,000 TCR beta sequences to specific HLA alleles. The classifier was reported to diagnose cytomegalovirus status with high specificity and sensitivity in both the original cohort and the validation cohort. Strong co-occurrence of HLA alleles, especially DR and DQ, made assigning TCR associations to individual alleles difficult. Because HLA typing was missing for some donors at each locus, association tests included only the typed subset. In vitro tests confirmed that a few of the cytomegalovirus-associated TCR beta chains recognize cytomegalovirus antigens. An earlier analysis of around 500 of the donors showed that most TCR beta V segments appeared in productive rearrangements either about 87% or about 30% of the time, which broadly matched IMGT annotations. A later analysis found that TCR association rates varied across HLA loci, with DRB1 alleles showing the most associated TCRs and HLA-C alleles the fewest. Linkage disequilibrium might explain the correlated functional status among segregating V segments, but an unknown experimental factor could not be ruled out. The study listed 150 to 200 TCR beta chains as associated with cytomegalovirus. Compared with the roughly 670-donor mean, donors in an Asian-associated ancestry cluster had fewer N-insertions in productive TCRs, according to a later genetic analysis. It was suggested by the authors that the approach could potentially be generalized to other disease states and immunological phenotypes. Most TCR sequences were observed very rarely across donors, whereas some public TCRs were present in many individuals. A group of highly shared sequence variants was considered likely to be a technical artifact of the sequencing pipeline. In a later analysis, HLA-associated TCR beta chains showed more clonal expansion and lower generation probabilities than non-associated chains that were equally common. In a later analysis, most CMV-associated TCR beta chains were found to appear HLA-restricted, with HLA associations seemingly driven largely by CMV exposure. In a later genetic analysis, a missense DCLRE1C variant was associated with V-gene and J-gene trimming of TCR beta chains, and the association was replicated in an independent cohort. Some IMGT-functional V segments, including TRBV6-2 and TRBV6-3, could not be told apart with the 87-base-pair reads, so those segments were excluded.

The cohort comprised 670 or so healthy bone marrow donors. At the time of sampling, all cohort members were nominally healthy, though unrecorded immune exposures were likely present. The donor was CMV seropositive and belonged to the group of a few hundred seropositive cohort members. Every donor gave a peripheral blood sample, and the peripheral blood mononuclear cells from that sample were used for TCR beta sequencing. The Qiagen DNeasy Blood Extraction Kit was used to extract genomic DNA from the blood cell samples. Preparation of the library involved the immunoSEQ multiplex PCR assay. For the multiplex PCR, a mixture combining 60 forward primers for TCR Vbeta segments and 13 reverse primers for TCR Jbeta segments was used. A multiplex PCR assay on genomic DNA amplified the CDR3 region of rearranged TCR beta genes. The amplified TCR beta libraries were sequenced on the Illumina HiSeq System as 87-base-pair reads. As for the original processing: Across the 500 to 850 repertoires, a later analysis counted approximately 75 million unique TCR beta chains, approximately 10 million of which were shared by at least two donors. Raw reads were error-corrected and collapsed into unique sequences with a nearest-neighbor algorithm that merged closely related sequences to remove PCR and sequencing errors. To assign V, D and J gene segments, CDR3 sequences were aligned to IMGT reference sequences. For a sequence to be retained, at least a six-nucleotide match to both a V gene segment and a J gene segment was required. A rearrangement counted as productive if the CDR3 had no stop codons and remained in frame with V and J, and every other rearrangement counted as non-productive. CDR3 was defined by IMGT convention, running from the second conserved V-encoded cysteine to the conserved J-encoded phenylalanine. The earlier analysis of 587 of the donors excluded sequences that lacked an unambiguous match to a single V gene segment. An earlier analysis of a few hundred of the donors called V segments functional above 56.7% productive rearrangements and segregating when the between-donor standard deviation exceeded 5%. To diagnose cytomegalovirus status from the catalog of TCR beta chain sequences, a statistical classification framework was built. V and J gene assignment, in a later analysis, came from comparing TCR nucleotide sequences with IMGT/GENE-DB human TR gene sequences. Using the TCRdist pipeline, a later analysis assigned CDR3 sequences along with most-parsimonious VDJ recombination scenarios. A later analysis defined each TCR beta chain by its CDR3 amino acid sequence plus V-gene family, and excluded reads lacking a unique V-gene family. A later analysis removed nearly 600 highly shared, low-generation-probability nucleotide sequences to deal with suspected cross-contamination and a sequencing artifact. A later analysis calculated a clonal expansion index for each public chain from normalized within-repertoire ranks of inferred template counts. Generation probabilities in a later analysis came from a VDJ recombination model fitted to out-of-frame rearrangements, and those results were checked against IGoR. A later analysis scored TCR-TCR, TCR-HLA and TCR-CMV co-occurrence with hypergeometric tests, applying a repertoire-size bias correction to TCR pairs. To estimate false discovery rates, a later analysis permuted the HLA or CMV assignments 20 times. In a later analysis, co-occurring TCRs were grouped with DBSCAN, and TCRdist sequence similarity was added when clustering was performed within HLA-allele-positive subsets. Co-occurrence clustering excluded repertoires with fewer than 30,000 or more than 120,000 public chains, plus five with anomalous nucleotide sharing. What TCRdb holds here is the immuneACCESS table cut down to in-frame rearrangements. Part of the clones is not present; checked against another copy, under half of the missing clones reflect an unresolved V gene, and the others are unexplained. V and J calls and clone size are copied from that table; D and trimming were computed from the DNA. The sample profile shows roughly 77,000 clones; roughly two thirds of them were found once. About 6.9% of the sample belongs to the ten largest clones.

The sequencing sample was made of PBMCs. The source is a woman aged 45-59 years in good health and CMV-seropositive. The V gene is TRBV5-4 and the J gene is TRBJ1-2; 10 of the junction bases match TRBD1. The DNA is TGTGCCAGCAGCTTATGGGGGGACAGGGGACCCTATGGCTACACCTTC. Translated, this is CASSLWGDRGPYGYTF.